What follows are 5 T cell receptor beta chains derived from one specimen sequenced in a study of cytomegalovirus exposure and HLA in healthy donors. The PCR ran on 60 Vbeta and 13 Jbeta primers. The data were produced by immunoSEQ multiplex PCR, yet TCRdb's version contains in-frame clones alone and is incomplete. The data contain 150,000 to 180,000 clones, about 74% of them singletons. Sequenced sample: PBMCs. The receptors here all came from a woman aged 40-49 years in good health and CMV-seronegative.

V usage is TRBV27 and J usage is TRBJ2-7; possible D gene TRBD2, 5 bases. This CDR3 comprises 13 residues. Germline lookup yields CDR1 MNHEY and CDR2 SMNVEV (reference sequence). Trimming shortened V by 5 bases and J by 3 bases, and 11 bases separated the two germline ends. CDR3 region: CASSQRARYEQYF. The CDR3 DNA sequence: TGTGCCAGCAGTCAGAGGGCCCGCTACGAGCAGTACTTC.

The chain carries TRBV5-6 and TRBJ2-7; possible D gene TRBD1, 6 bases. CDR1 is SGHDT, CDR2 YYEEEE, per germline. Trimming stripped 4 bases from V and 5 bases from J, with 25 bases between. The CDR3 contains 17 residues. The CDR3 sequence is CASSLNRAQDYDHEQYF. The CDR3 DNA is TGTGCCAGCAGCCTAAACAGGGCGCAAGATTACGACCACGAGCAGTACTTC.

The chain joins TRBV27 to TRBJ2-1; possibly TRBD1 for D (6 bases). Germline CDR1 MNHEY, CDR2 SMNVEV (reference sequence). Trimming shortened V by 4 bases and J by 10 bases, and 26 bases separated the two germline ends. The CDR3 is made up of 17 amino acids. CDR3 sequence: CASSSIPGTLLVVEQFF. As DNA, the CDR3 is TGTGCCAGCAGTTCCATCCCCGGGACACTGTTGGTTGTAGAGCAGTTCTTC.

The chain couples TRBV7-6 to TRBJ2-7, with TRBD1 identical over 9 bases. V dropped 4 bases and J dropped 6; count of bases not matched to a gene: 4. Germline V lookup: CDR1 SGHVS, CDR2 FNYEAQ. The CDR3 loop spans 13 amino acids. CDR3 protein: CASSYTGGTEQYF. CDR3 sequence (DNA): TGTGCCAGCAGCTATACAGGGGGCACCGAGCAGTACTTC. The whole variable domain, remainder taken from reference TRBV7-6 and TRBJ2-7, is GAGVSQSPRYKVTKRGQDVALRCDPISGHVSLYWYRQALGQGPEFLTYFNYEAQQDKSGLPNDRFSAERPEGSISTLTIQRTEQRDSAMYRCASSYTGGTEQYFGPGTRLTVT.

This chain links TRBV10-3 with TRBJ2-2; 10 positions agree with TRBD1. Trimming cost V 4 bases and J 6 bases; bases outside gene matches: 8. Germline V CDR1 and CDR2: ENHRY, SYGVKD. CDR3 length: 16 residues. The CDR3 DNA is TGTGCCATCAGTGGCTCCGGGACAGGGGTCGCCGGGGAGCTGTTTTTT. Translation gives CAISGSGTGVAGELFF.